What follows are 15 T cell receptor beta chains derived from one specimen sequenced in a study of Graves' ophthalmopathy and Graves' hyperthyroidism. Amplification of the TCR beta CDR3 regions used RNA transcripts (as template). Second-round multiplex PCR followed a first-round RT-PCR using HTBI primers. Each CDR3 protein is one row after TCRdb ran MiXCR on the multiplex PCR reads. This sample has 560,000 or so distinct CDR3 sequences, with just under 40% found just once. The sequenced material came from peripheral blood or thyroid tissue (not recorded which). Every receptor here comes from an adult man with Graves' hyperthyroidism.

This clonotype was detected once. The chain links TRBV7-9 to TRBJ2-5, with a tentative D call TRBD1 (6 bases). The CDR3 runs to 15 residues. Between the trimmed V and J ends, which lost 4 bases and 3 bases, there was a span of 15 bases. Germline V gene lookup returns CDR1 SEHNR and CDR2 FQNEAQ (reference sequence). CDR3 in amino acids: CASSSKQGNKETQYF. CDR3 DNA: TGTGCCAGCAGCTCAAAACAGGGTAATAAAGAGACCCAGTACTTC.

The CDR3 coding sequence is TGCAGTGCTAGAGAGTTGGGAGCGGGGGGAAGGGAGCTGTTTTTT. This gives the protein CSARELGAGGRELFF. V is TRBV20-1 and J is TRBJ2-2; 9 bases match TRBD2. The CDR3 spans 15 residues. Losses at the gene ends were 0 bases for V and 9 bases for J; bases not matched to a gene: 8. CDR1 and CDR2 (germline): DFQATT, SNEGSKA (reference sequence).

About this clonotype itself: It may be a read error: a sequence one base away is much more abundant. The rearrangement uses TRBV2 and TRBJ1-1, with a tentative D call TRBD1 (6 bases). Germline CDR1 SNHLY, CDR2 FYNNEI. V lost 8 bases to trimming and J lost 6 bases, with 19 bases between them. There are 14 residues in the CDR3. The CDR3 region is CASGARQDLAEAFF. The CDR3 nucleotides read TGTGCCAGCGGGGCGCGACAGGATTTAGCTGAAGCTTTCTTT.

The rearrangement joins TRBV10-3 to TRBJ2-5, with 7 bases fitting TRBD2. CDR3 size: 14 residues. Germline lookup yields CDR1 ENHRY and CDR2 SYGVKD. V gave up 9 bases and J gave up 1 base; unmatched junction bases: 8. CDR3 DNA sequence: TGTGCCATAGCCGGACTAGTACCCCAAGAGACCCAGTACTTC. It yields the protein CAIAGLVPQETQYF.

About this clonotype: A much larger clonotype is one base distant, so this may be a read error. V and J are TRBV5-1 and TRBJ2-5, with D uncertain. Germline V CDR1 and CDR2: SGHRS, YFSETQ. The CDR3 loop spans 14 amino acids. CDR3 region: CVSSIPGGQETQYF. CDR3 nucleotides: TGCGTCAGCAGCATCCCGGGCGGCCAAGAGACCCAGTACTTC.

The sample holds one count of this clonotype. Its ends do not fully match the called genes, so a read error is possible. This chain uses TRBV6-1 with TRBJ1-5; TRBD1 matches at 9 bases. This CDR3 is built from 16 residues. Germline-derived CDR1 and CDR2 are MNHNS and SASEGT. The CDR3 region is CAISGIGTGSNQPQHF. The CDR3 DNA follows: TGTGCCATCAGTGGGATAGGGACAGGGAGTAATCAGCCCCAGCATTTT.

This clonotype was observed many times. The chain links TRBV20-1 to TRBJ1-5, with D possibly matching TRBD1 (5 bases). The germline gives CDR1 DFQATT, CDR2 SNEGSKA (reference sequence). CDR3 size: 14 residues. V dropped 6 bases and J dropped 4 bases, with 16 bases sitting between them. CDR3 residues: CSATRGLENQPQHF. The DNA for the CDR3 is TGCAGTGCGACAAGGGGTCTTGAGAATCAGCCCCAGCATTTT.

To note about this clonotype: A read error is possible here, since a much larger clone lies one base away. This sequence joins TRBV19 and TRBJ1-2, with D uncertain. Germline CDR1 is LNHDA and CDR2 is SQIVND (reference sequence). The CDR3 contains 14 residues. CDR3 DNA: TGTGCCAGTGGTATCATGACGGAGAACTATGGCTACACCTTC. Amino acid sequence: CASGIMTENYGYTF.

This clonotype was counted at least ten times. The V and J genes are TRBV11-2 and TRBJ2-7; tentatively, D is TRBD1 (6 bases). Trimming stripped 2 bases from V and 0 bases from J, with 11 bases between. This CDR3 comprises 15 residues. Germline V gene lookup returns CDR1 SGHAT and CDR2 FQNNGV. Written as DNA, the CDR3 is TGTGCCAGCAGCTTAAGGGACATCGGCTCCTACGAGCAGTACTTC. This encodes CASSLRDIGSYEQYF.

The J gene is TRBJ1-1, the V gene TRBV5-5; D is possibly TRBD1 (5 bases). The V end lost 1 base, the J end lost 1 base, and 14 bases lay between the germline ends. There are 16 residues in the CDR3. Germline CDR1 and CDR2: SGHKS and YYEKEE (reference sequence). CDR3 nucleotide sequence: TGTGCCAGCAGCTTGTTCCAGGGTCAGTCGAACACTGAAGCTTTCTTT. The encoded protein is CASSLFQGQSNTEAFF.

This clonotype was seen many times. V is TRBV29-1 and J is TRBJ1-1; the match to TRBD1 covers 7 bases. V trimming: 7 bases; J trimming: 4 bases; junction bases outside the gene matches: 6. The CDR3 loop spans 12 amino acids. Per germline, CDR1 SQVTM and CDR2 ANQGSEA. This chain's CDR3 is CSGQTGRTEAFF. The CDR3 DNA is TGCAGCGGACAGACAGGGCGCACTGAAGCTTTCTTT.

As DNA, the CDR3 is TGCAGTGCTAGAGATCGGAGACGCACAGATACGCAGTATTTT. Translation: CSARDRRRTDTQYF. The chain combines TRBV20-1 with TRBJ2-3; D is unresolved. Germline CDR1 DFQATT, CDR2 SNEGSKA (reference sequence). The CDR3 loop spans 14 amino acids. Trimming took 0 bases from V and 1 from J, leaving 8 bases between them.

This clonotype was seen a single time. This CDR3 is missing its conserved last phenylalanine or tryptophan, likely due to a read error. The chain is built from TRBV19 and TRBJ2-7, with TRBD2 identical over 10 bases. V lost 3 bases and J lost 6; bases outside the gene matches: 8. Germline CDR1 is LNHDA and CDR2 is SQIVND (reference sequence). The CDR3 is 15 amino acids. The CDR3 coding sequence is TGTGCCAGTAGTATTATGACTAGCGGGCAGGGCGAGCAGTACCTC. Amino acid sequence: CASSIMTSGQGEQYL.

Ten or more counts support this clonotype. This chain uses TRBV5-4 with TRBJ1-1; D remains ambiguous. The CDR3 covers 13 residues. V lost 4 bases to trimming and J lost 4 bases, with 11 bases between them. Germline CDR1 and CDR2: SGHNT and YYREEE (reference sequence). CDR3 coding DNA: TGTGCCAGCAGCCCCGGTTACGGCACTGAAGCTTTCTTT. This gives the protein CASSPGYGTEAFF.

The chain recombines TRBV10-3 with TRBJ1-2; 7 nucleotides align to TRBD1. The V and J ends lost 11 bases and 5 bases, in that order; junction bases with no gene match: 14. Germline-derived CDR1 and CDR2 are ENHRY and SYGVKD. This CDR3 contains 14 residues. For the CDR3, the DNA is TGTGCCGGAGAGGGACAGACCTATTGGTATGGCTACACCTTC. Amino acid sequence: CAGEGQTYWYGYTF.